The rows below give T cell receptor beta chains drawn from one sample of a study of blood T cell repertoires in COVID-19. The assay was immunoSEQ multiplex PCR, and TCRdb's table has in-frame clones only and misses some. The sample shows about 320,000 clones, about 91% of them seen only once. The specimen sequenced was peripheral blood. These receptors all stem from a woman in her thirties with COVID-19, enrolled during active disease. Both conserved end residues are part of each CDR3. Fields, in order: clone size, V gene, D gene, J gene, CDR3 DNA, CDR3 protein. A D gene is named only where the DNA matches it firmly. Clone size appears in some rows only: once, few, many, or a class for an expanded clone.

-,TRBV19,TRBD1,TRBJ1-6,TGTGCCAGTAGTATTCTACAGGGGGCGTCTCATTCACCCCTCCACTTT,CASSILQGASHSPLHF
-,TRBV6-5,TRBD2,TRBJ2-1,TGTGCCAGCTCGACTAGCGGGGATACCGGGGAGCAGTTCTTC,CASSTSGDTGEQFF
-,TRBV7-3,-,TRBJ2-7,TGTGCCAGCAGCTTAGGTCCGGGAGACTTCTACGAGCAGTACTTC,CASSLGPGDFYEQYF
-,TRBV7-8,TRBD1,TRBJ1-6,TGTGCCAGCAGCTTAGAACAGGGGGGTTCACCCCTCCACTTT,CASSLEQGGSPLHF
-,TRBV21-1,-,TRBJ1-5,TGTGCCAGCAGCAAAAGACAGGGGAACAATCAGCCCCAGCATTTT,CASSKRQGNNQPQHF
-,TRBV6-5,TRBD1,TRBJ1-2,TGTGCCAGCAGTTTCCAGGCGGGACAGGGGGACTATGGCTACACCTTC,CASSFQAGQGDYGYTF
-,TRBV7-8,TRBD2,TRBJ2-1,TGTGCCAGCAGCTTAATTGAGACTAGCGCTTACAATGAGCAGTTCTTC,CASSLIETSAYNEQFF
-,TRBV2,TRBD1,TRBJ1-2,TGTGCCAGCACCATAACAGGGGGCAGGTATGGCTACACCTTC,CASTITGGRYGYTF
few,TRBV6-5,TRBD1,TRBJ1-6,TGTGCCAGCAGCCAACGGACAGGGCCTAATTCACCCCTCCACTTT,CASSQRTGPNSPLHF
-,TRBV7-9,TRBD1,TRBJ1-6,TGTGCCAGCAGCCGACAGGGGTCTTATAATTCACCCCTCCACTTT,CASSRQGSYNSPLHF
once,TRBV6-5,-,TRBJ1-2,TGTGCCAGCAGTAGGACTGCCTTTTTTAACTATGGCTACACCTTC,CASSRTAFFNYGYTF
-,TRBV27,-,TRBJ1-5,TGTGCCAGCAGTTTAGGGGGGGGCGGGCAGCCCCAGCATTTT,CASSLGGGGQPQHF
-,TRBV4-3,-,TRBJ1-4,TGCGCCAGCAGCCAAGCACTATCAGCAACTAATGAAAAACTGTTTTTT,CASSQALSATNEKLFF
-,TRBV7-2,-,TRBJ1-2,TGTGCCAGCAGCCAGAGGAATATTGGCGGCTACACCTTC,CASSQRNIGGYTF
-,TRBV28,TRBD1,TRBJ2-5,TGTGCCAGCAGCAGTCCCGGGACAGCCCAAGAGACCCAGTACTTC,CASSSPGTAQETQYF
-,TRBV19,TRBD2,TRBJ2-4,TGTGCCAGTAGTCAACTAGCGGAGAAAAACATTCAGTACTTC,CASSQLAEKNIQYF
-,TRBV2,TRBD1,TRBJ1-5,TGTGCCAGCTCAGACAGGGGGAACAATCAGCCCCAGCATTTT,CASSDRGNNQPQHF
-,TRBV2,TRBD1,TRBJ1-1,TGTGCCAGCAGATTGGGACAGGGGACCACTGAAGCTTTCTTT,CASRLGQGTTEAFF
-,TRBV7-9,-,TRBJ2-1,TGTGCCAGCAGCTTAGGGGATGCGGGACCCCGGGGGGAGCAGTTCTTC,CASSLGDAGPRGEQFF
-,TRBV2,-,TRBJ1-1,TGTGCCAGCAGAGGTGAGGCGGGTGTCACTGAAGCTTTCTTT,CASRGEAGVTEAFF
-,TRBV7-6,TRBD1,TRBJ2-5,TGTGCCAGCAGCTCTAGACAGGGAACGGAGACCCAGTACTTC,CASSSRQGTETQYF
-,TRBV9,TRBD2,TRBJ2-1,TGTGCCAGCAGCGCCTCCGGGACTAGTCTGATTGATGAGCAGTTCTTC,CASSASGTSLIDEQFF
-,TRBV6-5,TRBD1,TRBJ1-1,TGTGCCAGCAGTCCGACAGGGGTTGGCACTGAAGCTTTCTTT,CASSPTGVGTEAFF
-,TRBV3-1/TRBV3-2,-,TRBJ1-2,TGTGCCAGCAGTCGGGGTACCCTCTTATATGGCTACACCTTC,CASSRGTLLYGYTF
-,TRBV12-3/TRBV12-4,-,TRBJ1-1,TGTGCCAGCAGTTTAGGGGGGGGCACTGAAGCTTTCTTT,CASSLGGGTEAFF
-,TRBV24-1,TRBD1,TRBJ2-1,TGTGCCACCAGTGATCCTACCCGGGACAGGGGGGCCAATGAGCAGTTCTTC,CATSDPTRDRGANEQFF
-,TRBV5-1,TRBD1,TRBJ2-1,TGCGCCAGCAGCCCCGGACAGGGTATGGATGAGCAGTTCTTC,CASSPGQGMDEQFF